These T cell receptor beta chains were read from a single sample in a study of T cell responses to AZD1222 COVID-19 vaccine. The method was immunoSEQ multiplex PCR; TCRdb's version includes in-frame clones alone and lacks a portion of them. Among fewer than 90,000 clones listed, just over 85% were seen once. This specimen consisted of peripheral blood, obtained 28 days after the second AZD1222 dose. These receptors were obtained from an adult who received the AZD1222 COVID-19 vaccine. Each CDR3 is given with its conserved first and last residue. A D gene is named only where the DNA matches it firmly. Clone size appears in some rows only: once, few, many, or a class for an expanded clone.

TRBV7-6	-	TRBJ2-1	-	TGTGCCAGCAGCTCCCCTGGCGGCAATGAGCAGTTCTTC	CASSSPGGNEQFF
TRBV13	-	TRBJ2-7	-	TGTGCCAGCAGCTGGCAAGGCTACGAGCAGTACTTC	CASSWQGYEQYF
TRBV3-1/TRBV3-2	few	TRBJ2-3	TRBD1	TGTGCCAGCAGCCAAGCCGGACAGGGCACAGATACGCAGTATTTT	CASSQAGQGTDTQYF
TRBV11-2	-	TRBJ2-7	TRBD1	TGTGCCAGCAGCTCGACGACAGGGTACTCCTACGAGCAGTACTTC	CASSSTTGYSYEQYF
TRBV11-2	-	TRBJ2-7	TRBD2	TGTGCCAGCGGGGGGGGGACCTCGGCCGAGCAGTACTTC	CASGGGTSAEQYF
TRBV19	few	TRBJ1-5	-	TGTGCCAGTAGTATAGGGAGGGTTCGGGGGCGCTCCGGCAATCAGCCCCAGCATTTT	CASSIGRVRGRSGNQPQHF
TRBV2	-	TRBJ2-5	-	TGTGCCAGCAGTTGGTTAGGACGCAACCAAGAGACCCAGTACTTC	CASSWLGRNQETQYF
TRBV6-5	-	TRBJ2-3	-	TGTGCCAGCAGGGCCACGAGGACCACAGATACGCAGTATTTT	CASRATRTTDTQYF
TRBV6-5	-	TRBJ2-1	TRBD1	TGTGCCAGCAGCGGGACAGGGCCGCAGGCTCGTGAGCAGTTCTTC	CASSGTGPQAREQFF
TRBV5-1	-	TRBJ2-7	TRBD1	TGCGCCAGCAGCTTGGTTTCGGGACAGGGGTACGAGCAGTACTTC	CASSLVSGQGYEQYF
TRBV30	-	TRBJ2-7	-	TGTGCCTGGGGGCGCCCCAGGGGGAGGAACGAGCAGTACTTC	CAWGRPRGRNEQYF
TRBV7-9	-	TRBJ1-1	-	TGTGCCAGCAGCCTACTTGATGAAGCTTTCTTT	CASSLLDEAFF
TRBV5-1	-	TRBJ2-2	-	TGCGCCAGCGGTGGGGGAGCGAGTACCGGGGAGCTGTTTTTT	CASGGGASTGELFF
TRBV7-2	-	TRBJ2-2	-	TGTGCCAGCAGATCACCGTCCGGCGGTGGCTCCGGGGAGCTGTTTTTT	CASRSPSGGGSGELFF
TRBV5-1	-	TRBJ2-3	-	TGCGCCAGCAGCTTGTGGGGAGATACGCAGTATTTT	CASSLWGDTQYF
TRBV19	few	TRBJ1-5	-	TGTGCCAGTAGTGCAGGGCCCCCCGGGCCCCAGCATTTT	CASSAGPPGPQHF
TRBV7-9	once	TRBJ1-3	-	TGTGCCACCCCGGCAGAGAGCACCTCTGGAAACACCATATATTTT	CATPAESTSGNTIYF
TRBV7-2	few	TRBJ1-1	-	TGTGCCAGCAGCTTTGCGGGGTTTGACACTGAAGCTTTCTTT	CASSFAGFDTEAFF
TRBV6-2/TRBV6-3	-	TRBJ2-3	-	TGTGCCAGCAGTTACCCCCCCGCAGATACGCAGTATTTT	CASSYPPADTQYF
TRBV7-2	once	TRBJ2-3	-	TGTGCCAGCAGCTTAGTTTCCGCGGCCGTGAATACGCAGTATTTT	CASSLVSAAVNTQYF
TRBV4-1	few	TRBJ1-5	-	TGCGCCAGCAGCCCCGAGGACGGCCGCTACAATCAGCCCCAGCATTTT	CASSPEDGRYNQPQHF
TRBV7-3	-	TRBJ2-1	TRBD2	TGTGCCAGCAGCCTGCGGCCGGGACTAGCGGGAGTAGGGTCCTACAATGAGCAGTTCTTC	CASSLRPGLAGVGSYNEQFF
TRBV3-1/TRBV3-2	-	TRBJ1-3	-	TGTGCCAGCAGCCTTGGGACAAGCTCTGGAAACACCATATATTTT	CASSLGTSSGNTIYF
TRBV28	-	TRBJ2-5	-	TGTGCCAGCAGTTTGGGGGGCGTATTAGAGACCCAGTACTTC	CASSLGGVLETQYF
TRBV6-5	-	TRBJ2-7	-	TGTGCCAGCAGTAAACTGACAGGAGCCTACGAGCAGTACTTC	CASSKLTGAYEQYF
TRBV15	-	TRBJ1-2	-	TGTGCCACCAGCGGGGGTGATGACTATGGCTACACCTTC	CATSGGDDYGYTF
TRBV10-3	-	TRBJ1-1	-	TGTGCCATGAGGACAGAACCGAACACTGAAGCTTTCTTT	CAMRTEPNTEAFF
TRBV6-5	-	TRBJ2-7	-	TGTGCCAGCACCTGGACACAGAGCTCCTACGAGCAGTACTTC	CASTWTQSSYEQYF
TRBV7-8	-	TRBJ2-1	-	TGTGCCAGCAGCTTAAGGTCCAGTGAGAGTGAGCAGTTCTTC	CASSLRSSESEQFF
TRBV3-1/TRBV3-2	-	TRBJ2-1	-	TGTGCCAGCAGCCAAGCCGCGGCTCCCAATGAGCAGTTCTTC	CASSQAAAPNEQFF
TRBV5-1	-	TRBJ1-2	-	TGCGCCAGCAGCTTGGCCGGCGCTGGGGAATGGGTCACTTTC	CASSLAGAGEWVTF
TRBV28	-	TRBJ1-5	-	TGTGCCAGCAGTTTATGGCTGCAGGGGCGGCAGCCCCAGCATTTT	CASSLWLQGRQPQHF
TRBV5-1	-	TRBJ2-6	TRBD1	TGCGCCAGCAGCCCAGGACCGGGACAGGGGGATGGTGGGGCCAACGTCCTGACTTTC	CASSPGPGQGDGGANVLTF
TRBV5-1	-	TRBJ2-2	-	TGCGCCAGCTTGGCCGGAGTCTCGAACACCGGGGAGCTGTTTTTT	CASLAGVSNTGELFF
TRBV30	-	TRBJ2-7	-	TGTGCCTGGAGTCCTCCGGGTAGCAGTACCTACGAGCAGTACTTC	CAWSPPGSSTYEQYF
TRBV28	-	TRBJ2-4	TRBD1	TGTGCCAGCCATCGGACAGGGGTTAAAAACATTCAGTACTTC	CASHRTGVKNIQYF
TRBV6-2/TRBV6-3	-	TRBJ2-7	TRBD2	TGTGCCAGCAGTTGGGCTAGCGGGTTTTCCGGCGAGCAGTACTTC	CASSWASGFSGEQYF
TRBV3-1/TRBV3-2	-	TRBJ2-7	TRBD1	TGTGCCAGCAGCCCGGGACAGGGGATGCGCGAGCAGTACTTC	CASSPGQGMREQYF
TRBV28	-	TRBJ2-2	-	TGTGCCAGCAGTCCAGACAGGATGAACACCGGGGAGCTGTTTTTT	CASSPDRMNTGELFF
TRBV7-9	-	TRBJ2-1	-	TGTGCCAGCAGCCCTTGGTGGGAGGTTTCCAATGAGCAGTTCTTC	CASSPWWEVSNEQFF
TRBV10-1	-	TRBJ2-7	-	TGCGCCAGCAGTGAGCCGAACTCCTACGAGCAGTACTTC	CASSEPNSYEQYF
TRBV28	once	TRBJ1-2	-	TGTGCCAGCAGCCCCACGGGGATCGGCTATGGCTACACCTTC	CASSPTGIGYGYTF
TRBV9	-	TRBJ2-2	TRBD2	TGTGCCAGCAGCGGAGGTAGCGGGAGGGCGGGGGAGCTGTTTTTT	CASSGGSGRAGELFF
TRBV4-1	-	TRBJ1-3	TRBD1	TGCGCCAGCAGCCAAAGCCCGGACAGGATCCACAACTCTGGAAACACCATATATTTT	CASSQSPDRIHNSGNTIYF
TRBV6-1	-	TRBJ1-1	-	TGTGCCAGCAGTGAAGTCGCAGGGCTAACTGAAGCTTTCTTT	CASSEVAGLTEAFF
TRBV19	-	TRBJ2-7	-	TGTGCCAGTAGTAGGGAAGGACAGATCTACGAGCAGTACTTC	CASSREGQIYEQYF
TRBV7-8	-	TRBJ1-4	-	TGTGCCAGCAGCTTAGTTAGGGGGGGCTCAGAAAAACTGTTTTTT	CASSLVRGGSEKLFF
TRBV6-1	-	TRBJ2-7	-	TGTGCCAGCAGTGAAGCGATCCTGTACGAGCAGTACTTC	CASSEAILYEQYF
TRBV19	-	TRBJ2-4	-	TGTGCCAGTAGTATTGGCCGGGCCGAACTTGCCAAAAACATTCAGTACTTC	CASSIGRAELAKNIQYF
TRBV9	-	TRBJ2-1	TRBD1	TGTGCCAGCAGCCCCAGGACAGGGGCCTACAATGAGCAGTTCTTC	CASSPRTGAYNEQFF
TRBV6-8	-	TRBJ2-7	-	TGTGCCAGCAAAGTACTCGGGAATCGGCAGTACTTC	CASKVLGNRQYF
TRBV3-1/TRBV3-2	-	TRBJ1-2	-	TGTGCCAGCAGCCCCCGGGGAGGTGTGGGTGGCTACACCTTC	CASSPRGGVGGYTF
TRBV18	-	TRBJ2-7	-	TGTGCCAGCTCAAGGGGCAAACACGAGCAGTACTTC	CASSRGKHEQYF
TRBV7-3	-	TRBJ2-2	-	TGTGCCAGCAGCCTCTCCGGGACCGGGGAGCTGTTTTTT	CASSLSGTGELFF
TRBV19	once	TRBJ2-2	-	TGTGCCAGTAGTACCCTAAATCCGAACACCGGGGAGCTGTTTTTT	CASSTLNPNTGELFF
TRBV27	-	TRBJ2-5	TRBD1	TGTGCCAGCAGTAGACAGGGCTCGGAGACCCAGTACTTC	CASSRQGSETQYF
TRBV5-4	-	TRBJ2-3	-	TGTGCCAGCAGCTTGATCGGAAGCACAGATACGCAGTATTTT	CASSLIGSTDTQYF
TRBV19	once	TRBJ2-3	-	TGTGCCAGTAGGAACCTCCCAAGAGGTACGCAGTATTTT	CASRNLPRGTQYF
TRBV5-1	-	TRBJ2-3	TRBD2	TGCGCCAGCAGCTTAACCGGGACTAGCGGGTACACAGATACGCAGTATTTT	CASSLTGTSGYTDTQYF